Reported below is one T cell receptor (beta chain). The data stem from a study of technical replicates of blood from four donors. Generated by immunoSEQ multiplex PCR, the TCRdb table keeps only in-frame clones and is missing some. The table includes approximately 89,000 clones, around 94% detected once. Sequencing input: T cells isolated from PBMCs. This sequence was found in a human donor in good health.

The CDR3 DNA is TGTGCCTGGAGTGTAACCGGGGCGGGAGGGGTGTACAATGAGCAGTTCTTC. Translated, it gives CAWSVTGAGGVYNEQFF. This chain links TRBV30 with TRBJ2-1; 9 nucleotides match TRBD2. J lost 4 bases, V lost 0 bases, and 10 bases had no gene match. The CDR3 totals 17 residues. The germline CDR1 and CDR2 sequences are GTSNPN and SVGIG (reference sequence).